This T cell receptor (beta chain) was captured in a study of cytomegalovirus exposure and HLA in healthy donors (dated by TCRdb to about 2017). With regard to the full study: A later analysis indicated that the 130 or so validation repertoires were generated on the platform also employed for the approximately 700 repertoires of the first cohort. The study aimed to test whether cataloging public T cell receptors could reveal signatures of past pathogen exposure. In addition to the first cohort of around 670 subjects, a separate validation cohort of 120 different subjects was used. The study combined high-throughput TCR immunosequencing, statistical association of individual TCRs with disease status, and machine learning to predict cytomegalovirus infection status. Beyond this particular receptor, the publication reports: In vitro tests confirmed that three of the cytomegalovirus-associated TCR beta chains recognize cytomegalovirus antigens. A later analysis found that TCRs clustered in the first cohort also tended to co-occur in the roughly 120 validation repertoires, with 94% of cluster scores above 0. Cytomegalovirus status was reported to be diagnosed by the classifier with high specificity and sensitivity in both the original and validation cohorts. The authors suggested that the approach could potentially be extended to other disease states and immunological phenotypes. Most TCR sequences were seen in very few donors, while some public TCRs were found in many individuals. A later analysis lacked HLA typing for the validation cohort, so it scored co-occurrence in that cohort across all 120 repertoires. A total of 150 to 200 TCR beta chains were listed by the study as associated with cytomegalovirus.

The method behind the library was the immunoSEQ multiplex PCR assay. Processing in the source paper ran as follows. A statistical classification framework was built to diagnose cytomegalovirus status from the catalog of TCR beta chain sequences. As stored in TCRdb, this immuneACCESS dataset retains in-frame rearrangements with V and J assigned. A fraction of the clones does not appear; measured against another copy, unresolved V genes explain less than half of the discrepancy, and the remainder lacks a known reason. V, J and clone size reflect that table, while D and trimming were determined from the DNA. Present in this sample are more than 95,000 clones, approximately 91% of which were seen just once. The top ten hold 2% to 2.5% of the sample. According to the germline V gene (reference sequence), CDR1 reads LNHDA and CDR2 reads SQIVND. The CDR3 sequence holds 12 residues, the cysteine and phenylalanine included. This entry keeps only the CDR3 DNA: 36 bases, framed from base 1. Trimming removed 5 bases from V and 13 bases from J; the gene matches leave 10 bases unexplained.

As regards this clone: The specificity of this receptor is unknown. There are no base qualities to consult, and no much larger clone falls within one base.

Separate from the approximately 670-subject first cohort, the validation cohort of around 130 subjects was the group to which the donors belonged. This receptor was identified in a woman aged 18-29 years in good health and CMV-seronegative. Source material: PBMCs. Recombination linked TRBV19 to TRBJ2-7; 8 central bases correspond to TRBD2. CDR3 protein: CASSGPAGDTYF. DNA sequence: TGTGCCAGTAGTGGCCCAGCGGGAGACACCTACTTC.